This T cell receptor (beta chain) is from a study of blood T cell repertoires in COVID-19. This CDR3 contains 13 residues. The V gene end was trimmed by 9 bases and the J gene end by 5 bases; junction bases not matched to a gene: 6. The V gene's germline CDR1 is ENHRY and CDR2 SYGVKD. Here immunoSEQ multiplex PCR was the method, and the copy in TCRdb shows in-frame clones only, minus some. The sample has 45,000 to 60,000 clones; almost 80% are singletons. Material: PBMCs or T cells enriched from blood (not recorded which). The J gene is TRBJ1-5, the V gene TRBV10-3; 8 nucleotides line up with TRBD1. The TCR comes from a woman aged 50 to 65 with acute COVID-19. The DNA of the CDR3 is TGTGCCATTTCGCAGGGGGCGGATCAGCCCCAGCATTTT. This sequence encodes CAISQGADQPQHF.